The clone carrying this T cell receptor (beta chain) is a singleton in its sample. What it binds is unknown. This entry is derived from a study of CD8+CD57+ T cells in acquired aplastic anemia. Study results and limitations: Patients and controls were found to share roughly 31 CD8+ CDR3 sequences.

The study profiled TCR beta VDJ and CDR3 using genomic DNA as template. Using its own MiXCR run on the reads, TCRdb lists one record per CDR3 protein. The data contain 150,000 to 200,000 distinct CDR3 sequences, around 50% of them singletons. Patients included in sequencing had previously demonstrated CD8+CD57+ cell expansion by flow cytometry. This CDR3 region has 16 residues. Trimming removed 3 bases from V and 2 bases from J; junction bases left unmatched: 10. Germline V gene lookup returns CDR1 DFQATT and CDR2 SNEGSKA (reference sequence). This clonotype originated in a human donor with aplastic anemia. The sample was sorted CD4+, CD8+, or CD8+CD57+ T cells (not recorded which) from PBMCs. The V call is TRBV20-1, the J call TRBJ2-3; 8 bases match TRBD1. In DNA form, the CDR3 reads TGCAGTGCTAGTGCGTCCGGGACAGGCCTCACAGATACGCAGTATTTT. Amino acids: CSASASGTGLTDTQYF.